This T cell receptor (beta chain) was captured in a study of blood T cell repertoires in COVID-19. For the study at large: Spain, Italy and the United States supplied samples that represented acute and convalescent COVID-19. Sample material is recorded as cDNA or gDNA derived from T cells, B-cell-depleted T cells, or PBMCs.

The ends were cut back, 3 bases at V and 2 bases at J, with 11 bases in the middle. Germline lookup yields CDR1 SNHLY and CDR2 FYNNEI. This CDR3 contains 15 residues. Per the original methods: Amplifying reference gene primers gave estimates of nucleated cell counts. Method: immunoSEQ multiplex PCR; TCRdb's copy keeps in-frame clones and lacks some. V, J and clone size are those of that table, while D and trimming were read from the DNA. The table records about 310,000 clones, 87% of them present only once. This TCR derives from a man aged 45 to 65 with active or convalescent COVID-19. The chain recombines TRBV2 with TRBJ2-1; D perhaps matches TRBD2 (5 bases). The sequencing sample was made of peripheral blood. CDR3 sequence (DNA): TGTGCCAGCAGTGACGTGGGAGACCCCTACAATGAGCAGTTCTTC. Protein: CASSDVGDPYNEQFF.